There are a few counts of the clone carrying this T cell receptor beta chain. V lost 3 bases to trimming and J lost 5 bases, with 15 bases between them. CDR3 length: 15 residues. In germline, CDR1 is SGHTA, CDR2 FQGNSA. This sample is part of a study of blood T cells in healthy people across ages. Sample-barcoded 5' priming and a J-beta primer mix drove a second PCR of about 6 to 11 cycles. TCRdb re-called the 5' RACE reads with MiXCR, one entry per CDR3 protein. Here the sample spans 800,000 or so distinct CDR3 sequences, 25% being singletons. These same data were also listed under a study on T cells of mothers and their children. That publication notes: The people who donated were a few healthy Caucasian mothers and their six children. Mothers yielded over 8 million CDR3 reads, children some 2.9 million each.

The chain joins TRBV7-2 to TRBJ2-3, with D perhaps assigned TRBD1 or TRBD2 (7 bases each). Material: blood. The receptor was isolated from a boy aged 10-17 years in good health. DNA of the CDR3: TGTGCCAGCAGCTTCCGGGGCAGGGGGGGAGATACGCAGTATTTT. Its protein product is CASSFRGRGGDTQYF.